This T cell receptor (beta chain) was sequenced during a study of shared clonotypes between healthy human individuals (TCRdb year 2020). Regarding the complete study: A couple of women and three men aged 18 to 49 years were included in the cohort. To increase sequencing depth and limit assay-specific biases, TCR repertoire library preparation and sequencing were carried out by different laboratories using diverse techniques. For each donor, CD4 naive and CD4 memory were each run on three plates, CD8 naive on two plates, and CD8 memory on one plate. Each donor's leukapheresis produced roughly between roughly 0.85 and 9.5 billion PBMCs. To estimate repertoire size and how much clonotypes are shared between individuals, the study performed deep sequencing of blood TCR repertoires from about five healthy adults. Beyond this particular receptor, the publication reports: Sampling was restricted to blood, and TCR repertoires in tissues likely differ from the TCR repertoires found in blood. When a handful of donors were compared, the shared fraction of clonotypes was 5% to 6.5% for naive CD4, about 4% for naive CD8, about 2.4% for memory CD4, and less than 0.45% for memory CD8. Naive subsets generally had larger estimated clonotype richness than memory subsets. Pairwise subsampling led to the expectation that sequencing depth would affect the degree of clonotype sharing among donors. Compared with non-shared clonotypes, clonotypes shared by all four sorted-subset donors had higher generation probabilities. Because the study included a small number of donors, the genetic and exposure-history diversity represented was limited. Even with the large sequencing depth, rarefaction of the sorted-subset datasets indicated that sequencing was incomplete.

Trimming takes 6 bases from V and 5 bases from J, and the germline ends sit 25 bases apart. The germline V gene gives CDR1 as MDHEN and CDR2 as SYDVKM. The CDR3 holds 17 amino acids from the cysteine to the phenylalanine. Only the CDR3 DNA is retained, 51 bases long and in frame from the first base. Using the deep immunoSEQ assay, TCR CDR3 regions were amplified from genomic DNA by multiplex PCR. Genomic DNA extracted from each cell subset was distributed evenly over all wells of several immunoSEQ 96-well plates, and each plate served as one replicate. For sorted subsets, about 220 ng of genomic DNA, equivalent to roughly 33,000 T cell genomes, went into each replicate PCR. Purified libraries were measured with a Qubit 3.0 fluorometer, size-checked on a Bioanalyzer 2100, and measured again with the KAPA Library Quantification kit. A separate single-read 150-cycle Illumina NextSeq 550 flow cell was used to sequence each immunoSEQ 96-well plate. In the authors' own workflow: Because only junctional sequences without quality scores were contained in the immunoSEQ output, filtering matching that applied to full-length reads could not be performed. Sequences were annotated with PyIR, a Python wrapper for IgBLAST v1.9, and V/J genes and CDR3 were assigned using IMGT germline references. Reads were removed for weak V/J assignments (E-value above 1e-6), missing CDR3, stop codons, out-of-frame junctions, or ambiguous translated residues. V3J clonotypes were defined by identical inferred V gene, J gene, and CDR3 amino acid sequence. To compute the percentage overlap between repertoires, the number of shared unique clonotypes was divided by the size of the smaller repertoire. Repertoire richness was assessed with RTK rarefaction, the Chao1 estimator, and Recon v2.1 estimates of unobserved clonotypes. OLGA was used to compute generation probabilities for all TCRbeta clonotypes that the gDNA method yielded from a handful of donors. Here the immuneACCESS table is served through TCRdb, limited to in-frame sequences with V and J called. Missing clones are a known gap in these copies; in checked studies unresolved V genes cover under half, and the rest lacks a known reason. The V and J calls and clone size come from that table; D and trimming were worked out from the DNA. This sample lists about 2.5 million clones; approximately 90% were detected once. The biggest ten clones account for about 0.41% of the sample.

The donors were healthy, HIV-negative adults who had no recently reported acute infections or vaccinations. Every donor was a Caucasian adult living in Nashville, Tennessee, USA. Magnetic negative selection was used to enrich CD4+ T cells, after which naive cells were positively selected on CD45RA and the negative fraction became the memory subset. Blood was obtained by leukapheresis, after which PBMCs were separated by Ficoll-Histopaque density gradient centrifugation and cryopreserved in liquid nitrogen vapor phase. Purity and quantity of every magnetically sorted T cell population were checked by analytical flow cytometry. From each sorted fraction, genomic DNA was isolated and quantified by UV absorbance on a Nanodrop 2000c. On this clone: Its target antigen remains unknown. Base qualities are not recorded, but no much larger clone differs from it by a single base.

The TCR was taken from a man aged 18 to 30 in good health. Some clones in this sample may be carry-over from other donors' samples. The V gene is TRBV28 and the J gene is TRBJ1-2, with no confident D gene call. Material for sequencing was naive CD4+ T cells from PBMCs. The sample's cell subset or site label, decoded: CD45RA+ positively selected. The DNA sequence is TGTGCCAGCAGCCTGGATGGGAGAACCCCAAGAAGATATGGCTACACCTTC. Translation gives CASSLDGRTPRRYGYTF.